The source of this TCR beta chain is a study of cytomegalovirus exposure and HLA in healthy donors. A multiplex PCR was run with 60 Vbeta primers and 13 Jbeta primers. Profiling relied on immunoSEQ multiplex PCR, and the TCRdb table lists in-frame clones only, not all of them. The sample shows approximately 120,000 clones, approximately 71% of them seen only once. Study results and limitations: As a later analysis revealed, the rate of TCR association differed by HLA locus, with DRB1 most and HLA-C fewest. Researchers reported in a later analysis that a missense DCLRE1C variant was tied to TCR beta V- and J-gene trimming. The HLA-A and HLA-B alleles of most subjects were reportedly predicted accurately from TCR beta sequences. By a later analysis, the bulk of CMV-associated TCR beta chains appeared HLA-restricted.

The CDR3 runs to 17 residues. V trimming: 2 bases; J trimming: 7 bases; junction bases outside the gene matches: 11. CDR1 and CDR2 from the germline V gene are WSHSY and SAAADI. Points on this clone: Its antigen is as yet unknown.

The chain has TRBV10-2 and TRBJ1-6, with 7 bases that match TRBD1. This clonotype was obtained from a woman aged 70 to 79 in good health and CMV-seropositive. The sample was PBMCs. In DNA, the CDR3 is TGCGCCAGCAGTGAGCAAGGCAGGGGGTTCGGGAATTCACCCCTCCACTTT. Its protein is CASSEQGRGFGNSPLHF.